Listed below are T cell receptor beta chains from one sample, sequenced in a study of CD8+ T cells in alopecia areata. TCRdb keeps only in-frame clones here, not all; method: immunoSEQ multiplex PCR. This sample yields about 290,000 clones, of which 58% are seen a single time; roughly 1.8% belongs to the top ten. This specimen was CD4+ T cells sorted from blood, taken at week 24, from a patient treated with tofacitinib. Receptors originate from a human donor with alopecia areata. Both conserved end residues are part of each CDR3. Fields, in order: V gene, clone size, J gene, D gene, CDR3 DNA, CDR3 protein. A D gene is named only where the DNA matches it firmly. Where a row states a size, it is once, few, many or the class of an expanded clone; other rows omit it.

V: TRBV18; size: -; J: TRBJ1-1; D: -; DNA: TGTGCCAGCTCACCACCGGGTTTCACTGAAGCTTTCTTT; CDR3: CASSPPGFTEAFF
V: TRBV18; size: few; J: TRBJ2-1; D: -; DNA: TGTGCCAGCTCACCACCTATGATTGGGCTTGGCAATGAGCAGTTCTTC; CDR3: CASSPPMIGLGNEQFF
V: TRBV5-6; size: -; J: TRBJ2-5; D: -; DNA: TGTGCCAGCAGCTTGGCGGCTAGGGAGTACTTC; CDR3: CASSLAAREYF
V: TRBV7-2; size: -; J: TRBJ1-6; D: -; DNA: TGTGCCAGCAGCACAGGGTTTCATTCACCCCTCCACTTT; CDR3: CASSTGFHSPLHF
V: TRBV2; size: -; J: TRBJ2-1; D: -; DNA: TGTGCCAGCAGTGAAGCCCTCCGGGAGCAGTTCTTC; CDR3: CASSEALREQFF
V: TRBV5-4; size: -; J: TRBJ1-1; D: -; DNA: TGTGCCAGCAGCTTGAGGGAGGTGAACACTGAAGCTTTCTTT; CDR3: CASSLREVNTEAFF
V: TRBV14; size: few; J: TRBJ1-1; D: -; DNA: TGTGCCAGCAGCCACTCCGGGACACTGAACACTGAAGCTTTCTTT; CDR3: CASSHSGTLNTEAFF
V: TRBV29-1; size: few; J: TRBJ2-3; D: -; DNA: TGCAGCGTTGAAAGGGGATTCACGCAGTATTTT; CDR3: CSVERGFTQYF
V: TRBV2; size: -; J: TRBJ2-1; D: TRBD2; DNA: TGTGCCAGCAGTGTTAAGCGGGGGGGCGGGAATGAGCAGTTCTTC; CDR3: CASSVKRGGGNEQFF
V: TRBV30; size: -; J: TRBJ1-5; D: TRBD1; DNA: TGTGCCTGGAGTGTACCACAGGGGAGTCAGCCCCAGCATTTT; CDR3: CAWSVPQGSQPQHF
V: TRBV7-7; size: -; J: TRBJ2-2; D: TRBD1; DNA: TGTGCTAGCAGCCCTACAGGGGGTGCCGGGGAGCTGTTTTTT; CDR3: CASSPTGGAGELFF
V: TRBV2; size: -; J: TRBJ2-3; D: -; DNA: TGTGCCAGCAGTGAACGGCAGTCTAGCACAGATACGCAGTATTTT; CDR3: CASSERQSSTDTQYF
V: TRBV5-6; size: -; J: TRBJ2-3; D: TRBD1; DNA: TGTGCCAGCAGCTTGGAACAGGGGATGGGGCATACGCAGTATTTT; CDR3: CASSLEQGMGHTQYF
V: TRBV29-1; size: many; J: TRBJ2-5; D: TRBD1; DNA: TGCAGCGTCAGACAGGGCCTACAAGAGACCCAGTACTTC; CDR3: CSVRQGLQETQYF
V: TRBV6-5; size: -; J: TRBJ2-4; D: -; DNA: TGTGCCAGCAGTGGGTCGCTAGCCAAAAACATTCAGTACTTC; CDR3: CASSGSLAKNIQYF
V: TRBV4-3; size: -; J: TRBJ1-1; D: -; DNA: TGCGCCAGCAGCCAAGAGGGGTGGAACACTGAAGCTTTCTTT; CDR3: CASSQEGWNTEAFF
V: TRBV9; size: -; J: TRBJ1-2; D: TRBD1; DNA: TGTGCCAGCAGCGTTCGGACAGGGTGGGGTGGCTACACCTTC; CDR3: CASSVRTGWGGYTF
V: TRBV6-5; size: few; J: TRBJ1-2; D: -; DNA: TGTGCCAGCGGCCGGATAATGTCTACTAACTATGGCTACACCTTC; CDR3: CASGRIMSTNYGYTF
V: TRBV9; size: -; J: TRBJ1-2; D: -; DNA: TGTGCCAGCAGCGTAGCTCTGGGGGGCGGCTACACCTTC; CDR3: CASSVALGGGYTF
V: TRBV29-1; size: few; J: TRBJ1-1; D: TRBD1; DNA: TGCAGCGTTGAGGACAGGGGGTTCACTGAAGCTTTCTTT; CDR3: CSVEDRGFTEAFF
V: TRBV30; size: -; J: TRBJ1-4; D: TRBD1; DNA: TGTGCCTTGGACAGGGGCCTGGCTAATGAAAAACTGTTTTTT; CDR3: CALDRGLANEKLFF
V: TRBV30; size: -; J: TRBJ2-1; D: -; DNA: TGTGCCTGGAGTGTCCAGGGGATCGGTGAGCAGTTCTTC; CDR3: CAWSVQGIGEQFF
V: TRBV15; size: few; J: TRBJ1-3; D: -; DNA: TGTGCCACCAGTGACAGGCGCCACTCTGGAAACACCATATATTTT; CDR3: CATSDRRHSGNTIYF
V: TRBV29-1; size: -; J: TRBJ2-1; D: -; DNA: TGCAGCGTTGAAGTCGCTACGGCAGGGTTTTACAATGAGCAGTTCTTC; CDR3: CSVEVATAGFYNEQFF
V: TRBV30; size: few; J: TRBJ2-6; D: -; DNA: TGTGCCTGGAGTGTCTTGGGCTCTGGGGCCAACGTCCTGACTTTC; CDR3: CAWSVLGSGANVLTF
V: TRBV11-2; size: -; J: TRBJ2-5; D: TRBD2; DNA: TGTGCCAGCAGCTACGGGGGACTAGCGGGCCCGTACCAAGAGACCCAGTACTTC; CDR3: CASSYGGLAGPYQETQYF
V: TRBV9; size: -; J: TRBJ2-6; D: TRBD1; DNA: TGTGCCAGCAGCGCCCGACAGGGAACCTCTGGGGCCAACGTCCTGACTTTC; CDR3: CASSARQGTSGANVLTF
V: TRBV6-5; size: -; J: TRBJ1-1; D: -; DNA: TGTGCCAGCAGTTACTCGAGGGCGAACACTGAAGCTTTCTTT; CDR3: CASSYSRANTEAFF
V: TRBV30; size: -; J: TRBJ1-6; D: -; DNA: TGTGCCTGGAGTACGAAAGGGAGGACCGCACTTCGGGAGTCACCCCTCCACTTT; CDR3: CAWSTKGRTALRESPLHF
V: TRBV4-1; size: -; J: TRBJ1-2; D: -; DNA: TGCGCCAGCAGCCCCCTCGGGGCGGCCAGCTATGGCTACACCTTC; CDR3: CASSPLGAASYGYTF
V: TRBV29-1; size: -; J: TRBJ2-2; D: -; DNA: TGCAGCGCAGCAGGGTATGCCGGGGAGCTGTTTTTT; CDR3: CSAAGYAGELFF
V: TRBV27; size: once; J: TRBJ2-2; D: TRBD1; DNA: TGTGCCAGCAGTGACAGGGGGCCGGGCGGGGAGCTGTTTTTT; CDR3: CASSDRGPGGELFF
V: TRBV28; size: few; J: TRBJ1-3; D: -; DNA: TGTGCCAGCCGAGGGGGAAGCGGAGGAAACACCATATATTTT; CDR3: CASRGGSGGNTIYF
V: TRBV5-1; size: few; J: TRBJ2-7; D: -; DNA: TGCGCCAGCAGCTTGTCCGGGGGAACCTACGAGCAGTACTTC; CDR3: CASSLSGGTYEQYF
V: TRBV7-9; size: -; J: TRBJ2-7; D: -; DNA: TGTGCCAGCCGGGACGGCAGGGGCGAGCAGTACTTC; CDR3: CASRDGRGEQYF
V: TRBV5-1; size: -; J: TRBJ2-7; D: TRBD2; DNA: TGCGCCAGCAGCTTGGGGACTAGCGGCTACGAGCAGTACTTC; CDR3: CASSLGTSGYEQYF